Reported below is one T cell receptor (beta chain). Assay used: immunoSEQ multiplex PCR; TCRdb lists only in-frame clones, some missing. Of roughly 310,000 clones listed, 70% to 90% are singletons. The germline gives CDR1 SGHTA, CDR2 FQGTGA. The length of the CDR3 is 17 residues. V lost 1 base, J lost 4 bases, and 16 bases lay in between. This sample stems from a study of blood T cell repertoires in COVID-19. The source material was peripheral blood. The TCR was taken from a woman aged 50 to 65 with active or convalescent COVID-19. V is TRBV7-3 and J is TRBJ1-4, with D possibly being TRBD1 (6 bases). DNA of the CDR3: TGTGCCAGCAGCTTAAGGGGTTACAGGGTAATTAATGAAAAACTGTTTTTT. Translated: CASSLRGYRVINEKLFF.